What follows describes a single TCR beta chain. These data come from a study of preoperative IRX-2 immunotherapy in early breast cancer. Treatment given: preoperative locoregional IRX-2 cytokine immunotherapy. Samples came from a phase Ib trial of preoperative locoregional IRX-2 cytokine immunotherapy. Sequencing used immunoSEQ multiplex PCR; TCRdb keeps in-frame clones, though not all of them. The data show a few thousand clones, around 80% seen once. The receptor was derived from a human donor with breast cancer. The sequenced sample was tumor tissue, obtained after IRX-2 immunotherapy.

Here the CDR3 reads CAISESTEGYGYTF. CDR3 bases: TGTGCCATCAGTGAGTCGACCGAGGGGTATGGCTACACCTTC. The chain carries TRBV10-3 and TRBJ1-2; D is possibly TRBD1 (5 bases). This CDR3 contains 14 residues. Trimming removed 0 bases at V and 5 bases at J, with 10 bases between. Germline lookup yields CDR1 ENHRY and CDR2 SYGVKD.